This TCR beta chain was sequenced in a study of cytotoxic CD8 clonotypes in ibrutinib-treated CLL. Turning to the study itself: Response sampling took place at median 12 months of treatment, range 6 to 36.

Whole-study results and caveats: Clonality (at baseline) was higher than in age-matched healthy donors and tracked circulating CD8+ T-cell counts. Once treatment began, public clonotypes, which were uncommon, contracted or stayed stable. Having risen at ibrutinib response, clonality had fallen back toward baseline by progression.

The ends were cut back, 6 bases at V and 3 bases at J, with 18 bases in the middle. This CDR3 region has 16 residues. Germline CDR1 MDHEN, CDR2 SYDVKM. Concerning this clone: As yet, its antigen is unknown.

TCRdb's table, derived via immunoSEQ multiplex PCR, lists solely in-frame clones and lacks some. The data hold nearly 85,000 clones, with around 79% observed a single time. The V and J genes are TRBV28 and TRBJ1-5, with D maybe TRBD1 (5 bases). The receptor was isolated from a human donor with chronic lymphocytic leukemia. This specimen was PBMCs, taken after 12 months of ibrutinib treatment. DNA of the CDR3: TGTGCCAGCAGCCCCATCGTTGGAGGGGTCAATCAGCCCCAGCATTTT. Translated, it gives CASSPIVGGVNQPQHF.